One and the same sample provided the 24 T cell receptor beta chains below, sequenced in a study of blood T cell repertoires in COVID-19. Measured with immunoSEQ multiplex PCR; TCRdb has only the in-frame clones, and not every one. Counted here are 200,000 to 250,000 clones, approximately 82% occurring once; the ten biggest clones make up roughly 1.9%. The sequenced material came from peripheral blood. The receptors shown here come from a man between 25 and 39 years old who had recovered from COVID-19.

The chain joins TRBV28 to TRBJ1-4; D unclear. The CDR3 is 15 residues long. Trimming took 5 bases from V and 0 from J, leaving 10 bases between them. Germline assignment: CDR1 MDHEN and CDR2 SYDVKM. The CDR3 bases are TGTGCCAGCAGTCTCCCGGGTGCAACTAATGAAAAACTGTTTTTT. Translation: CASSLPGATNEKLFF.

The gene calls are TRBV25-1 and TRBJ1-6; TRBD1 might be the D (6 bases). V was pared by 6 bases and J by 3 bases, with 21 bases between. The CDR3 is 18 residues long. Germline V CDR1 and CDR2: MGHDK, SYGVNS. In nucleotides, the CDR3 is TGTGCCAGCAGCCGAATGAGGGGGGGGGTTGACTATAATTCACCCCTCCACTTT. This codes for CASSRMRGGVDYNSPLHF.

The V and J genes are TRBV7-8 and TRBJ2-6; D is uncertain. The CDR3 has 15 amino acids. V lost 5 bases and J lost 0, with 8 bases in between. In germline, CDR1 is SGHVS, CDR2 FQNEAQ. The CDR3 spells CASSLNPSGANVLTF. The DNA of the CDR3 is TGTGCCAGCAGCCTTAATCCCTCTGGGGCCAACGTCCTGACTTTC.

This CDR3 reads CASSPPRTSGGAPGTDTQYF. CDR3 nucleotide sequence: TGTGCCAGCTCACCACCGAGGACTAGCGGGGGGGCCCCAGGGACAGATACGCAGTATTTT. V is TRBV18 and J is TRBJ2-3; TRBD2 matches at 15 bases. Trimming took 0 bases from V and 3 from J; bases not matched to a gene: 10. CDR1 is KGHSH, CDR2 LQKENI, per germline. This CDR3 has 20 amino acids.

J is TRBJ2-3 and V is TRBV5-1; D is perhaps TRBD1 (6 bases). Trimming shortened V by 3 bases and J by 7 bases, and 15 bases separated the two germline ends. The CDR3 is made up of 14 amino acids. The V gene's germline CDR1 is SGHRS and CDR2 YFSETQ. CDR3 sequence (DNA): TGCGCCAGCAGCTCGACAGGCTACCAGAATACGCAGTATTTT. This translates into CASSSTGYQNTQYF.

The genes are TRBV4-1 and TRBJ2-1; D perhaps matches TRBD2 (5 bases). CDR1 is MGHRA, CDR2 YSYEKL, per germline. The ends were cut back, 5 bases at V and 8 bases at J, with 19 bases in the middle. The CDR3 has 15 residues. DNA for the CDR3: TGCGCCAGCAGCTCGTTCGGAGGAGAGTTATATGAGCAGTTCTTC. It is translated as CASSSFGGELYEQFF.

The V and J genes are TRBV27 and TRBJ2-7; 7 bases align to TRBD1. This CDR3 spans 14 amino acids. V lost 6 bases, J lost 2 bases, and 7 bases stayed unmatched. Germline V lookup: CDR1 MNHEY, CDR2 SMNVEV (reference sequence). CDR3 DNA: TGTGCCAGCAGGGGAACAGGGGTCGCCTACGAGCAGTACGTC. Translated: CASRGTGVAYEQYV.

The rearrangement uses TRBV6-5 and TRBJ2-5; TRBD2 might be the D (6 bases). The V and J ends lost 8 bases and 2 bases respectively, with 15 bases between them. Germline V CDR1 and CDR2: MNHEY, SVGAGI. CDR3 length: 14 amino acids. The CDR3 DNA reads as TGTGCCAGCCGCAGGAGGGCCTATCAAGAGACCCAGTACTTC. Translation gives CASRRRAYQETQYF.

The rearrangement joins TRBV7-8 to TRBJ2-7, with 15 bases fitting TRBD2. V shed 5 bases, J shed 2 bases, and the junction held 4 bases outside the gene matches. Germline assignment: CDR1 SGHVS and CDR2 FQNEAQ. This CDR3 contains 16 residues. CDR3 DNA: TGTGCCAGCAGCCGAGGACTAGCGGGGGGGACCTACGAGCAGTACTTC. Its protein is CASSRGLAGGTYEQYF.

This sequence joins TRBV15 and TRBJ1-1; a possible D gene is TRBD1 (5 bases). The CDR3 spans 15 residues. CDR1 is LNHNV and CDR2 is YYDKDF in the germline V gene (reference sequence). Trimming shortened V by 0 bases and J by 3 bases, and 11 bases separated the two germline ends. The chain's CDR3 is CATSRDRTRDTEAFF. The CDR3 region has the DNA TGTGCCACCAGCAGAGATAGGACAAGGGACACTGAAGCTTTCTTT.

This chain links TRBV2 with TRBJ1-5, with D maybe TRBD1 (6 bases). The CDR3 has 15 residues. Germline V lookup: CDR1 SNHLY, CDR2 FYNNEI. Between the trimmed V and J ends, which lost 6 bases and 1 base, there was a span of 13 bases. The CDR3 loop reads CASRSGGLSNQPQHF. DNA of the CDR3: TGTGCCAGCAGATCGGGGGGGCTCAGCAATCAGCCCCAGCATTTT. The full variable domain, in which reference TRBV2 and TRBJ1-5 provide the parts outside the CDR3, is EPEVTQTPSHQVTQMGQEVILRCVPISNHLYFYWYRQILGQKVEFLVSFYNNEISEKSEIFDDQFSVERPDGSNFTLKIRSTKLEDSAMYFCASRSGGLSNQPQHFGDGTRLSIL.

Comments on this clone: Within the sample, other DNA sequences also encode this same CDR3. J is TRBJ1-5 and V is TRBV15, with TRBD1 as a possible D gene (5 bases). V was shortened by 0 bases and J by 0 bases, with 6 bases between the two germline ends. Germline CDR1 is LNHNV and CDR2 is YYDKDF (reference sequence). The CDR3 extends over 15 amino acids. This CDR3 reads CATSRDRGSNQPQHF. CDR3 in DNA: TGTGCCACCAGCAGAGATAGGGGTAGCAATCAGCCCCAGCATTTT.

Only one count was recorded for this clone. The V and J genes are TRBV28 and TRBJ1-2; a weak D match, TRBD1 (6 bases). This CDR3 region has 14 residues. V lost 2 bases and J lost 4, with 11 bases in between. Germline V gene lookup returns CDR1 MDHEN and CDR2 SYDVKM. For the CDR3, the DNA is TGTGCCAGCAGTTTACCGGGACACAGCTATGGCTACACCTTC. Protein: CASSLPGHSYGYTF.

V and J are TRBV15 and TRBJ2-7; TRBD1 might be the D (6 bases). Trimming pared 2 bases from V and 4 bases from J, leaving 9 bases between. CDR1 is LNHNV, CDR2 YYDKDF, per germline (reference sequence). The CDR3 totals 13 residues. CDR3 nucleotides: TGTGCCACCAGCAGAAACAGGGCATACGAGCAGTACGTC. The encoded protein is CATSRNRAYEQYV.

The rearrangement uses TRBV2 and TRBJ2-1; D might be TRBD2 (6 bases). The V gene's germline CDR1 is SNHLY and CDR2 FYNNEI. V was pared by 6 bases and J by 3 bases, with 15 bases between. The CDR3 has 15 residues. Here the CDR3 DNA reads TGTGCCAGCAGGAGGCTAACGGGGGACTACAATGAGCAGTTCTTC. Residues: CASRRLTGDYNEQFF.

V gene TRBV4-1 combines with J gene TRBJ1-2, with D unresolved. V shed 4 bases and J shed 4 bases, with 13 bases lying between them. Per germline, CDR1 MGHRA and CDR2 YSYEKL. CDR3 size: 14 residues. CDR3 bases: TGCGCCAGCAGCCGCGAGCGGGGATCCTATGGCTACACCTTC. Amino acids: CASSRERGSYGYTF.

The chain carries TRBV28 and TRBJ2-5, with D possibly matching TRBD2 (7 bases). The CDR3 extends over 14 amino acids. The germline V gene encodes CDR1 MDHEN and CDR2 SYDVKM. Trimming shortened V by 0 bases and J by 4 bases, and 9 bases separated the two germline ends. The CDR3 region has the DNA TGTGCCAGCAGTTTATGGGGAGGGGGAGAGACCCAGTACTTC. This encodes CASSLWGGGETQYF.

The DNA of the CDR3 is TGCGCCAGCAGCTTGGGCGAACCGGGATTGTTAGCCGATACGCAGTATTTT. Translation gives CASSLGEPGLLADTQYF. V usage is TRBV5-1 and J usage is TRBJ2-3, with D maybe TRBD2 (5 bases). Germline V gives CDR1 SGHRS, CDR2 YFSETQ. The ends were cut back, 0 bases at V and 6 bases at J, with 20 bases in the middle. The CDR3 extends over 17 amino acids.

The chain has TRBV19 and TRBJ1-5; D is undetermined. The V gene lost 9 bases and the J gene lost 2 bases, with 11 bases spanning the gap. Germline assignment: CDR1 LNHDA and CDR2 SQIVND (reference sequence). This CDR3 has 13 amino acids. Here the CDR3 reads CAREGRGNQPQHF. The CDR3 coding sequence is TGTGCCAGAGAGGGAAGGGGCAATCAGCCCCAGCATTTT.

The chain combines TRBV5-1 with TRBJ1-2; 9 nucleotides agree with TRBD1. Losses at the gene ends were 0 bases for V and 8 bases for J; bases not matched to a gene: 11. This CDR3 contains 16 residues. Germline CDR1 is SGHRS and CDR2 is YFSETQ. The CDR3 reads CASSLAGTGNLGGYTF. In DNA, the CDR3 is TGCGCCAGCAGCTTGGCGGGGACAGGGAATCTGGGCGGCTACACCTTC.

The V and J genes are TRBV23-1 and TRBJ1-3, with 12 positions matching TRBD1. TRBV23-1 is assigned to the ORF class and has an uncertain function. The CDR3 runs to 15 residues. V gave up 6 bases and J gave up 4 bases; unmatched junction bases: 4. The CDR3 here is CASRPGQGAGNTIYF. The CDR3 nucleotides are TGCGCCAGCAGACCGGGACAGGGGGCGGGAAACACCATATATTTT.

The V gene is TRBV11-1, the J gene TRBJ2-7; 7 nucleotides line up with TRBD1. With 8 bases clipped from V and 5 bases from J, the junction kept 15 bases outside the gene matches. This CDR3 contains 15 residues. Germline CDR1 reads SGHAT; CDR2 reads FQDESV (reference sequence). The DNA of the CDR3 is TGTGCCAGCGGAAGCCGGACAGGAATGGTACACGAGCAGTACTTC. Amino acids: CASGSRTGMVHEQYF.

V gene TRBV2 combines with J gene TRBJ1-5, with a possible D match to TRBD1 (5 bases). Per germline, CDR1 SNHLY and CDR2 FYNNEI. V lost 7 bases and J 4 bases, leaving 11 bases between the germline ends. This CDR3 is built from 13 residues. CDR3 sequence (DNA): TGTGCCAGCATGGGCAGGGATAATCAGCCCCAGCATTTT. Amino acid sequence: CASMGRDNQPQHF. The full variable domain, its missing parts supplied by reference TRBV2 and TRBJ1-5, is EPEVTQTPSHQVTQMGQEVILRCVPISNHLYFYWYRQILGQKVEFLVSFYNNEISEKSEIFDDQFSVERPDGSNFTLKIRSTKLEDSAMYFCASMGRDNQPQHFGDGTRLSIL.

In this sample, this clone turned up a few times. V is TRBV12-5 and J is TRBJ1-1; D remains ambiguous. The CDR3 spans 13 residues. Germline CDR1 and CDR2: LGHNT and FRNRAP. V was cut by 1 base and J by 4 bases, with 7 bases left in between. The CDR3 loop is CASGLGASTEAFF. The CDR3 DNA sequence: TGTGCTAGTGGTTTGGGGGCCTCCACTGAAGCTTTCTTT.